One sample yielded the 26 T cell receptor beta chains listed below, sequenced in a study of blood T cells in healthy people across ages. Primed by a sample-barcoded 5' primer and a J-beta primer mix, a second PCR proceeded for 7 to 11 cycles. MiXCR was run by TCRdb on the 5' RACE reads, yielding one entry per CDR3 protein. The table includes around 1,000,000 distinct CDR3 sequences, around 27% detected once. The sample was also reused in another study, on T cells of mothers and their children.

The source material was blood. The receptors here all came from a girl aged 2-10 years in good health.

V usage is TRBV7-9 and J usage is TRBJ2-5; D perhaps matches TRBD1 (6 bases). The V end lost 5 bases, the J end lost 3 bases, and 16 bases lay between the germline ends. The CDR3 extends over 15 amino acids. CDR1 is SEHNR and CDR2 is FQNEAQ in the germline V gene (reference sequence). CDR3 nucleotide sequence: TGTGCCAGCAGCAACTTCAGGGGCCGAAAAGAGACCCAGTACTTC. It codes for CASSNFRGRKETQYF. Using reference TRBV7-9 and TRBJ2-5 for the parts outside the CDR3, the full variable domain is DTGVSQNPRHKITKRGQNVTFRCDPISEHNRLYWYRQTLGQGPEFLTYFQNEAQLEKSRLLSDRFSAERPKGSFSTLEIQRTEQGDSAMYLCASSNFRGRKETQYFGPGTRLLVL.

The chain employs TRBV10-3 and TRBJ2-5; 7 bases are shared with TRBD1. Germline-derived CDR1 and CDR2 are ENHRY and SYGVKD. With V trimmed by 3 bases and J by 5 bases, 6 bases remained unmatched. The CDR3 totals 14 residues. The CDR3 region is CAISDRGMHETQYF. For the CDR3, the DNA is TGTGCCATCAGTGACAGGGGGATGCATGAGACCCAGTACTTC.

This clonotype was seen a few times. V gene TRBV5-1 combines with J gene TRBJ2-5; TRBD2 matches at 8 bases. The V and J ends lost 1 base and 1 base, in that order; junction bases with no gene match: 3. The CDR3 sequence is 15 residues long. Germline loops: CDR1 SGHRS, CDR2 YFSETQ. CDR3 DNA: TGCGCCAGCAGCTTGTCGAGCGGGAGCCAAGAGACCCAGTACTTC. Amino acids: CASSLSSGSQETQYF.

The chain carries TRBV20-1 and TRBJ2-3, with 14 bases aligning to TRBD2. Unmatched junction bases numbered 13, after V lost 7 bases and J lost 1 base. This CDR3 contains 18 residues. Germline CDR1 is DFQATT and CDR2 is SNEGSKA (reference sequence). Here the CDR3 reads CSVLTSGGAVSGTDTQYF. Here the CDR3 DNA reads TGCAGTGTTTTGACTAGCGGGGGGGCGGTTTCAGGCACAGATACGCAGTATTTT.

This clonotype has more than one count but fewer than ten. The J gene is TRBJ2-7, the V gene TRBV6-6; D gene ambiguous. The V gene's germline CDR1 is MNHNY and CDR2 SVGAGI (reference sequence). V lost 9 bases and J lost 2, with 14 bases in between. The CDR3 is 13 residues long. This chain's CDR3 is CASLIERTYEQYF. The CDR3 DNA is TGTGCCAGTCTAATTGAGAGAACCTACGAGCAGTACTTC.

This clonotype has a handful of counts. The chain combines TRBV29-1 with TRBJ2-7, with 8 bases identical to TRBD1. The CDR3 loop spans 14 amino acids. Per the germline V gene, CDR1 is SQVTM and CDR2 is ANQGSEA. V dropped 7 bases and J dropped 5; count of bases not matched to a gene: 13. The chain's CDR3 is CSAQKTGALDEQYF. The CDR3, as DNA: TGCAGCGCTCAAAAGACAGGGGCGCTTGACGAGCAGTACTTC.

The chain employs TRBV4-3 and TRBJ2-7; 9 bases are a match to TRBD1. The CDR3 is 16 residues long. The germline CDR1 and CDR2 sequences are LGHNA and YSLEER. After removal of 0 bases from V and 1 base from J, the junction contained 4 bases not matched to a gene. The CDR3, as DNA: TGCGCCAGCAGCCAAGATGTGGGACAGGGATCCTACGAGCAGTACTTC. It encodes CASSQDVGQGSYEQYF.

The V call is TRBV7-9, the J call TRBJ2-5; 14 positions agree with TRBD2. The CDR3 length is 14 residues. Germline assignment: CDR1 SEHNR and CDR2 FQNEAQ (reference sequence). V lost 5 bases and J lost 11; bases outside the gene matches: 7. CDR3 DNA: TGTGCCAGCAGCCCGAAGGGACTAGCGGGAGAGCAGTACTTC. It codes for CASSPKGLAGEQYF.

The genes are TRBV12-3 or TRBV12-4 and TRBJ1-2; D remains ambiguous. V was cut by 6 bases and J by 5 bases, with 10 bases left in between. The CDR3 contains 12 residues. CDR3 amino acids: CASRWETYGYTF. Written as DNA, the CDR3 is TGTGCCAGCAGGTGGGAGACGTATGGCTACACCTTC.

In this sample, this clonotype turned up once. This likely comes from a read error, as the CDR3 has no conserved phenylalanine or tryptophan at its end. The rearrangement joins TRBV12-3 or TRBV12-4 to TRBJ2-1, with TRBD2 matching 9 bases. The CDR3 has 16 residues. V lost 0 bases and J lost 6; bases outside the gene matches: 6. The CDR3 spells CASSLAYSGRTNEQFS. CDR3 DNA: TGTGCCAGCAGTTTAGCGTACAGCGGGAGGACCAATGAGCAGTTCTCC.

The chain links TRBV2 to TRBJ2-1; D gene unclear. CDR3 length: 12 amino acids. V was pared by 6 bases and J by 7 bases, with 10 bases between. From germline, CDR1 is SNHLY and CDR2 FYNNEI. The DNA for the CDR3 is TGTGCCAGCAGACCTAGATCGAATGAGCAGTTCTTC. Its translation is CASRPRSNEQFF.

The V and J genes are TRBV6-2 or TRBV6-3 and TRBJ1-4, with 11 nucleotides matching TRBD1. Losses at the gene ends were 2 bases for V and 7 bases for J; bases not matched to a gene: 9. Germline V CDR1 and CDR2: MNHEY, SVGEGT. The CDR3 has 17 amino acids. DNA for the CDR3: TGTGCCAGCAGTTACCTCCGGACAGGGGGCATCTCTGAAAAACTGTTTTTT. Translating gives CASSYLRTGGISEKLFF.

The chain employs TRBV29-1 and TRBJ2-1; 10 positions match TRBD1. There are 15 residues in the CDR3. Germline loops: CDR1 SQVTM, CDR2 ANQGSEA. V was pared by 1 base and J by 3 bases, with 3 bases of the junction left unmatched. This chain's CDR3 is CSVEGGQGVYNEQFF. The CDR3 bases are TGCAGCGTTGAAGGCGGACAGGGGGTCTACAATGAGCAGTTCTTC.

This clonotype was seen at least ten times. The rearrangement links TRBV24-1 to TRBJ2-3, with D uncertain. Trimming removed 3 bases from V and 3 bases from J, with 6 bases in between. Germline V gene sequence: CDR1 KGHDR, CDR2 SFDVKD. The length of the CDR3 is 13 residues. The CDR3 sequence: CATSDRLTDTQYF. The CDR3 coding sequence is TGTGCCACCAGTGATCGCCTAACAGATACGCAGTATTTT.

The gene calls are TRBV24-1 and TRBJ2-7; no clear D. V lost 0 bases to trimming and J lost 9 bases, with 5 bases between them. The CDR3 covers 11 residues. Germline CDR1 and CDR2: KGHDR and SFDVKD. The CDR3 region has the DNA TGTGCCACCAGTGATTTGTGGGGGCAGTACTTC. Amino acid sequence: CATSDLWGQYF.

There are a few counts of this clonotype. V usage is TRBV7-9 and J usage is TRBJ2-5; D is possibly TRBD1 or TRBD2 (5 bases each). V shed 3 bases and J shed 0 bases, with 11 bases lying between them. The germline V gene encodes CDR1 SEHNR and CDR2 FQNEAQ (reference sequence). CDR3 length equals 15 residues. CDR3 residues: CASSFGEGYQETQYF. The CDR3 DNA reads as TGTGCCAGCAGCTTCGGAGAGGGGTACCAAGAGACCCAGTACTTC.

In its sample, this clonotype was seen a few times. The V gene is TRBV12-3 or TRBV12-4, the J gene TRBJ2-2; D uncertain. The V end was cut by 8 bases, the J end by 5 bases, with 12 bases between. CDR3 length equals 13 residues. The CDR3 region has the DNA TGTGCCAGCTCACAGTTTGGGACCGGGGAGCTGTTTTTT. Translating it yields CASSQFGTGELFF.

Written as DNA, the CDR3 is TGTGCCAGCAGCTTAGCGCTCGGAATTAGCACTGAAGCTTTCTTT. It yields the protein CASSLALGISTEAFF. The chain carries TRBV7-9 and TRBJ1-1; D ambiguous. Germline CDR1 SEHNR, CDR2 FQNEAQ (reference sequence). This CDR3 has 15 residues. Trimming removed 0 bases from V and 4 bases from J, with 12 bases in between. The whole variable domain, remainder taken from reference TRBV7-9 and TRBJ1-1, is DTGVSQNPRHKITKRGQNVTFRCDPISEHNRLYWYRQTLGQGPEFLTYFQNEAQLEKSRLLSDRFSAERPKGSFSTLEIQRTEQGDSAMYLCASSLALGISTEAFFGQGTRLTVV.

This clonotype was found a few times. This chain uses TRBV5-6 with TRBJ2-5, with TRBD1 identical over 9 bases. Germline trimming cut 2 bases from V and 4 bases from J; bases unmatched to any gene: 9. Germline CDR1 SGHDT, CDR2 YYEEEE. The CDR3 runs to 16 residues. CDR3 sequence: CASSFYVAGQGETQYF. The CDR3 DNA sequence: TGTGCCAGCAGCTTCTATGTCGCGGGACAGGGAGAGACCCAGTACTTC.

There are a few counts of this clonotype. This sequence joins TRBV3-1 and TRBJ2-3, with D unclear. Germline CDR1 and CDR2: LGHDT and YNNKEL (reference sequence). Trimming pared 4 bases from V and 8 bases from J, leaving 10 bases between. The CDR3 length is 12 residues. Written as DNA, the CDR3 is TGTGCCAGCAGCCTTCCCTGGGGTACGCAGTATTTT. This translates into CASSLPWGTQYF.

This clonotype showed up just a few times. This chain connects TRBV3-1 to TRBJ2-2, with D possibly being TRBD1 (7 bases). There are 15 residues in the CDR3. Germline V lookup: CDR1 LGHDT, CDR2 YNNKEL (reference sequence). Trimming stripped 6 bases from V and 6 bases from J, with 17 bases between. CDR3 sequence: CASRTTGRSAGELFF. CDR3 bases: TGTGCCAGCAGGACGACAGGGAGGTCCGCCGGGGAGCTGTTTTTT.

This clonotype has just a few counts. V and J are TRBV4-2 and TRBJ1-4, with D possibly matching TRBD1 (5 bases). Looked up from germline, CDR1 is LGHNA and CDR2 is YNFKEQ. V lost 1 base, J lost 5 bases, and 14 bases lay in between. The CDR3 is 16 amino acids. CDR3 in amino acids: CASSQVSQGMNEKLFF. DNA for the CDR3: TGTGCCAGCAGCCAAGTTTCCCAGGGAATGAATGAAAAACTGTTTTTT.

This clonotype was seen ten or more times. This rearrangement joins TRBV6-5 to TRBJ2-7; a possible D gene is TRBD2 (6 bases). This CDR3 has 12 amino acids. Trimming took off 2 bases at V and 4 bases at J, with 6 bases between the two ends. Germline V CDR1 and CDR2: MNHEY, SVGAGI. In DNA, the CDR3 is TGTGCCAGCAGTTACGCGGGGTACGAGCAGTACTTC. Translating gives CASSYAGYEQYF.

This chain joins TRBV20-1 and TRBJ2-7; 11 bases agree with TRBD2. Germline loops: CDR1 DFQATT, CDR2 SNEGSKA (reference sequence). Unmatched junction bases numbered 6, after V lost 5 bases and J lost 6 bases. The CDR3 sequence is 13 residues long. The CDR3 DNA sequence: TGCAGTGCTCCGACTAGCGGGGCTCCCGAGCAGTACTTC. As protein: CSAPTSGAPEQYF.

This clonotype was recorded a few times. The chain combines TRBV5-8 with TRBJ1-5; D gene uncertain. Trimming removed 0 bases from V and 0 bases from J, with 19 bases in between. From germline, CDR1 is SGHTS and CDR2 YDEGEE. This CDR3 comprises 19 residues. As DNA, the CDR3 is TGTGCCAGCAGCTTGGTTCTTTCAGCCACCGCCTATAGCAATCAGCCCCAGCATTTT. Protein: CASSLVLSATAYSNQPQHF. The full variable domain, completed using reference TRBV5-8 and TRBJ1-5, is EAGVTQSPTHLIKTRGQQATLRCSPISGHTSVYWYQQALGLGLQFLLWYDEGEERNRGNFPPRFSGRQFPNYSSELNVNALELEDSALYLCASSLVLSATAYSNQPQHFGDGTRLSIL.

The genes are TRBV20-1 and TRBJ2-1, with 7 bases fitting TRBD2. The J call is in doubt because the DNA end fits TRBJ2-5 better. CDR3 size: 13 residues. Per the germline V gene, CDR1 is DFQATT and CDR2 is SNEGSKA (reference sequence). CDR3 residues: CSAPPGGKETQYF. In nucleotides, the CDR3 is TGCAGTGCCCCCCCGGGGGGTAAAGAGACCCAGTACTTC.